This TCR beta chain is from a study of blood T cell repertoires in COVID-19. TCRdb's table, derived via immunoSEQ multiplex PCR, lists solely in-frame clones and lacks some. The sample comprises 250,000 to 350,000 clones, 90% of which are singletons, and over 5.5% rests with the top ten. Germline CDR1 MDHEN, CDR2 SYDVKM. The junction had 7 bases not matched to a gene; V was cut back by 2 bases and J by 0 bases. The CDR3 runs 17 residues. Input material: peripheral blood. This clonotype was sampled from a woman aged 45-65 years with COVID-19, enrolled during active disease. This sequence joins TRBV28 and TRBJ1-2; 9 bases agree with TRBD1. CDR3 protein: CASSLLTGGDTNYGYTF. CDR3 bases: TGTGCCAGCAGTTTACTGACAGGGGGGGACACTAACTATGGCTACACCTTC.